This TCR beta chain came from a study of identical twins. Study results and limitations: Alpha sequences out of frame and shared by twins had excess low generation probability. Within cord blood, abundant beta clonotypes carried fewer insertions, but memory repertoires showed no such trend.

A few counts support this clonotype. Its antigen is undetermined. CDR3 length: 13 amino acids. Germline trimming cut 9 bases from V and 5 bases from J; bases unmatched to any gene: 3. Germline assignment: CDR1 SGHDT and CDR2 YYEEEE. TCRdb ran MiXCR on the 5' RACE reads and lists one entry per CDR3 protein. The table shows around 1.7 million distinct CDR3 sequences, with about 30% occurring only once. This TCR was recovered from a newborn girl in good health. This chain links TRBV5-6 with TRBJ2-3; 13 nucleotides align to TRBD2. The source material was cord blood. The CDR3 nucleotides read TGTGCCACAGGACTAGCGGGGGAAGATACGCAGTATTTT. It is translated as CATGLAGEDTQYF.